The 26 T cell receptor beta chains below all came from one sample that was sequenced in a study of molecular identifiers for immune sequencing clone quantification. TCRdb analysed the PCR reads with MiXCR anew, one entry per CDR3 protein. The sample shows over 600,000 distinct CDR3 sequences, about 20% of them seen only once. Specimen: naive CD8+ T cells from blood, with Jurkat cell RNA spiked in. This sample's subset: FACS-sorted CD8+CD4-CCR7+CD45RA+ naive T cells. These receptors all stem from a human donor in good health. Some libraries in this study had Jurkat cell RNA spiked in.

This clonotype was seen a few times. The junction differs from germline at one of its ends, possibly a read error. The CDR3 loop is CASRTGGRASTEALF. The CDR3 nucleotides read TGTGCCAGTAGGACAGGGGGGAGGGCCTCCACCGAAGCTCTCTTT. The rearrangement uses TRBV19 and TRBJ1-1; 9 nucleotides line up with TRBD1. There are 15 residues in the CDR3. The germline gives CDR1 LNHDA, CDR2 SQIVND (reference sequence). The entire variable domain, with the rest obtained from reference TRBV19 and TRBJ1-1, is as follows: DGGITQSPKYLFRKEGQNVTLSCEQNLNHDAMYWYRQDPGQGLRLIYYSQIVNDFQKGDIAEGYSVSREKKESFPLTVTSAQKNPTAFYLCASRTGGRASTEALFGQGTRLTVV.

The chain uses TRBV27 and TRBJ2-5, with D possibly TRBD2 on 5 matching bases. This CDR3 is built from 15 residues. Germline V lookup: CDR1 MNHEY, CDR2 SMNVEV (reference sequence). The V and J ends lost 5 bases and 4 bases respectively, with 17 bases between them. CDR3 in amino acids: CASSPEGNAGETQYF. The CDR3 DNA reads TGTGCCAGCAGTCCAGAAGGGAACGCGGGAGAGACCCAGTACTTC.

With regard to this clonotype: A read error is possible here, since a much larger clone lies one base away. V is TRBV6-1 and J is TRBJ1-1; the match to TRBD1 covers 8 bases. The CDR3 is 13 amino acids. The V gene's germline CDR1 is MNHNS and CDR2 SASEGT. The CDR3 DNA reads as TGTGCCCTCTCGCGACAGGGGAACACTGAAGCTCTCTTT. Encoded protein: CALSRQGNTEALF.

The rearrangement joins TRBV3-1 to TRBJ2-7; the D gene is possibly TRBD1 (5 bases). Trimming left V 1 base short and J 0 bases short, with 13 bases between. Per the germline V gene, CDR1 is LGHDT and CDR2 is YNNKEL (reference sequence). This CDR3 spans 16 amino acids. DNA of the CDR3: TGTGCCAGCAGCCAAGGATTTCAGACAGTCTCCTACGAGCAGTACTTC. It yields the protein CASSQGFQTVSYEQYF.

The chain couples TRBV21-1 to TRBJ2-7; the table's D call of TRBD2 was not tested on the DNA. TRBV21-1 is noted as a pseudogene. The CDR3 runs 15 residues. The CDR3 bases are TGTGCCAGCAGCAAAGGGGAGGGGCCCCACGGGGGGCAGTACTTC. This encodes CASSKGEGPHGGQYF.

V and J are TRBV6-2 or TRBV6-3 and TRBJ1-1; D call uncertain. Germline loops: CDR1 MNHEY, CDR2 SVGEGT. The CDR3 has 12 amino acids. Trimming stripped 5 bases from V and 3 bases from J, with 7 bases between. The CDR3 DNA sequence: TGTGCCAGCAGTCTAAACCACACTGAAGCTTTCTTT. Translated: CASSLNHTEAFF.

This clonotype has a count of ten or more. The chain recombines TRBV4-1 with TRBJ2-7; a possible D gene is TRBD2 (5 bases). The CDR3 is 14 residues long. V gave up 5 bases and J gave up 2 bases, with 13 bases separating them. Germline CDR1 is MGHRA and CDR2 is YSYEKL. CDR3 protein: CASSEKDGAYEQYF. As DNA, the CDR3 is TGCGCCAGCAGCGAGAAAGACGGGGCCTACGAGCAGTACTTC.

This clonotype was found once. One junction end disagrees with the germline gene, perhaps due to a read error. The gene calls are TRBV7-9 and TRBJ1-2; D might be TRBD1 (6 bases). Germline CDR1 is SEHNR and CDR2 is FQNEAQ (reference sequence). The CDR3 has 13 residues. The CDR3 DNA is TGTGCCAGCGGCTTAGGGGGGCTCTATGGCTACACCTTC. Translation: CASGLGGLYGYTF.

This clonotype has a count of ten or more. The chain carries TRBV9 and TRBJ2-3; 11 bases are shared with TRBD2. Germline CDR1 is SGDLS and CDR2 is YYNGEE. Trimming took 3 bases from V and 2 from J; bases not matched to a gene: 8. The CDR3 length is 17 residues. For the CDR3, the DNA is TGTGCCAGCAGCGAACCTACTAGCGGGAGTACCACAGATACGCAGTATTTT. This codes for CASSEPTSGSTTDTQYF.

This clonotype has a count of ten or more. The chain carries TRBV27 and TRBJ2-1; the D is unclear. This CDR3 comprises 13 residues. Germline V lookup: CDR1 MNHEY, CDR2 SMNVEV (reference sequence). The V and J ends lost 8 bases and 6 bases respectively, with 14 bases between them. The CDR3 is CASRGPGPNEQFF. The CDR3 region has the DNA TGTGCCAGCCGAGGCCCAGGCCCCAATGAGCAGTTCTTC.

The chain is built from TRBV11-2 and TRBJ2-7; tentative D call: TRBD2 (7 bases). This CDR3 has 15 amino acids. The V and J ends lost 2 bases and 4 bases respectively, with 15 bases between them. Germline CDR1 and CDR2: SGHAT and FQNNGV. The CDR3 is CASSLIAGAEYEQYF. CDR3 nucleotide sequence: TGTGCCAGCAGCTTAATTGCGGGGGCGGAATACGAGCAGTACTTC.

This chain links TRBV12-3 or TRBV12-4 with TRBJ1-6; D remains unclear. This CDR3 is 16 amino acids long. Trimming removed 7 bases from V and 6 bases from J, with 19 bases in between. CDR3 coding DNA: TGTGCCAGCACCTCCTCGGACCGACGGTTTAATTCACCCCTCCACTTT. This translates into CASTSSDRRFNSPLHF.

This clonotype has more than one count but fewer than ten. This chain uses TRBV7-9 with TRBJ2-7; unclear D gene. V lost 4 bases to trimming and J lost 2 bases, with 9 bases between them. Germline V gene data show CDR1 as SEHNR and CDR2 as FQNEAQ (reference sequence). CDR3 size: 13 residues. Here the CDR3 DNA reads TGTGCCAGCAGCTCACGACTTGCCTACGAGCAGTACTTC. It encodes CASSSRLAYEQYF.

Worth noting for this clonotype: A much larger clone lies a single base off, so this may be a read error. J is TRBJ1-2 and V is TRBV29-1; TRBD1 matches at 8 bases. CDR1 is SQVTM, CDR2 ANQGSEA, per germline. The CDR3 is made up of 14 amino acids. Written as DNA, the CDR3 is TGCAGCGTAACGGACAGGGAAGGTAGCTATGGCTACGCCTTC. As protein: CSVTDREGSYGYAF.

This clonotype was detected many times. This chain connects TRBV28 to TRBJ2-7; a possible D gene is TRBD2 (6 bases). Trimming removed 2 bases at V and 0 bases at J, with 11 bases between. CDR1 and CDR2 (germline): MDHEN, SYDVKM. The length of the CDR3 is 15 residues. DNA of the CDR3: TGTGCCAGCAGTTTACGGGGGTTCCGCTCCTACGAGCAGTACTTC. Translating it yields CASSLRGFRSYEQYF.

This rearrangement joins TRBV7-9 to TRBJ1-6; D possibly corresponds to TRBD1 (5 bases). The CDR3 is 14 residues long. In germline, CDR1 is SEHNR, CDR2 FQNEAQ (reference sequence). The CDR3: CAGGRAVNNSPLHF. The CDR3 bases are TGTGCTGGGGGTAGAGCAGTGAATAATTCACCCCTCCACTTT.

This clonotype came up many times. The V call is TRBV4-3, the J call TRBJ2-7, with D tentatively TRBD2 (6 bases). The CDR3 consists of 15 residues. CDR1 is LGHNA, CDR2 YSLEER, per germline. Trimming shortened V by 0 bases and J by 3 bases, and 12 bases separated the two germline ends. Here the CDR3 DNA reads TGCGCCAGCAGCCAAGACGGAGGGAGCAGCTACGAGCAGTACTTC. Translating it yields CASSQDGGSSYEQYF.

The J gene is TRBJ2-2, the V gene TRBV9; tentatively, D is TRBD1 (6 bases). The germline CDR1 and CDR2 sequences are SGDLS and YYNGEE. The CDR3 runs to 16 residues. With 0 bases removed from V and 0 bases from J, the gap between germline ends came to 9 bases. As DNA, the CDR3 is TGTGCCAGCAGCGTAGGTGGGACATCGAACACCGGGGAGCTGTTTTTT. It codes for CASSVGGTSNTGELFF.

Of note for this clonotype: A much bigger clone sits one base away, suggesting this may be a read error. The DNA of the CDR3 is TGTGCCAGCAGCGGTCGTTCTAGCGGGGGCTACGAGCAGTACTTC. It encodes CASSGRSSGGYEQYF. J is TRBJ2-7 and V is TRBV28; 10 positions agree with TRBD2. This CDR3 comprises 15 residues. The germline V gene has CDR1 MDHEN and CDR2 SYDVKM. The junction had 8 bases not matched to a gene; V was cut back by 6 bases and J by 3 bases.

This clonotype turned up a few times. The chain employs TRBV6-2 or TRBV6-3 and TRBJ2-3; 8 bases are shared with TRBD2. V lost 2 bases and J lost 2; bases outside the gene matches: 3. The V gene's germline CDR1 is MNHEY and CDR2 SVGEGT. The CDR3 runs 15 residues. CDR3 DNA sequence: TGTGCCAGCAGTTACGGACTAGCCATCACAGATACGCAGTATTTT. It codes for CASSYGLAITDTQYF.

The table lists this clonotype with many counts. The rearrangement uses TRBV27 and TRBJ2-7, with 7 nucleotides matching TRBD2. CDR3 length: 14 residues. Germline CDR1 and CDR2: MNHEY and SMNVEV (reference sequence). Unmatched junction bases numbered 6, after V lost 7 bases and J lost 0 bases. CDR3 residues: CASNPGGPSYEQYF. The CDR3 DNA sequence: TGTGCCAGCAACCCGGGGGGTCCCTCCTACGAGCAGTACTTC.

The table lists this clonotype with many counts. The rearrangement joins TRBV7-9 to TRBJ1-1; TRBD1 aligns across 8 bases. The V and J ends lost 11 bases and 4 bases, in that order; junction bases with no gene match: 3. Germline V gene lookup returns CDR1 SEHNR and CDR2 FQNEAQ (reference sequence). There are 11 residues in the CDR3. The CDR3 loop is CAATGGTEAFF. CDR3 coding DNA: TGTGCCGCAACAGGGGGCACTGAAGCTTTCTTT. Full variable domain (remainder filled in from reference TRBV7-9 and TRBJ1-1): DTGVSQNPRHKITKRGQNVTFRCDPISEHNRLYWYRQTLGQGPEFLTYFQNEAQLEKSRLLSDRFSAERPKGSFSTLEIQRTEQGDSAMYLCAATGGTEAFFGQGTRLTVV.

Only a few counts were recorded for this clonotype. The CDR3 region is CASSSEAGGPTGELFF. In DNA, the CDR3 is TGTGCCAGCAGCTCCGAAGCGGGGGGCCCCACCGGGGAGCTGTTTTTT. J is TRBJ2-2 and V is TRBV6-2 or TRBV6-3; TRBD2 matches at 9 bases. V lost 6 bases, J lost 4 bases, and 9 bases stayed unmatched. CDR3 size: 16 residues. Germline assignment: CDR1 MNHEY and CDR2 SVGEGT.

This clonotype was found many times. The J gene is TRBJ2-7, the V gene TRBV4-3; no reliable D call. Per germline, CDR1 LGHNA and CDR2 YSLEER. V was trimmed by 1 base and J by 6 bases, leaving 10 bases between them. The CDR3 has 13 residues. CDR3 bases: TGCGCCAGCAGCCAAGTGTCTCGCGGCGAGCAGTACTTC. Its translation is CASSQVSRGEQYF.

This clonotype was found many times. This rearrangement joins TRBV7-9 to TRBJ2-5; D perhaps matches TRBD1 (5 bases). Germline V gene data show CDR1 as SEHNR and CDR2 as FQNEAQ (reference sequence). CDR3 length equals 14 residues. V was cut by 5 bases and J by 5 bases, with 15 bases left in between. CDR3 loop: CASSPPTRDETQYF. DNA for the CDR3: TGTGCCAGCAGCCCCCCCACCAGGGATGAGACCCAGTACTTC.

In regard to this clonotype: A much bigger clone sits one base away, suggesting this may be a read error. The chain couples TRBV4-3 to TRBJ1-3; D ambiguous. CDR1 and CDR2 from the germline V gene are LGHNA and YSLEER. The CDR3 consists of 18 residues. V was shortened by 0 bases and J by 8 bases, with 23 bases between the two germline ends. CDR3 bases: TGCGCCAGCAGCCAAGACCGGGCAGGCGGACTAGGAGGAGACACCATATATTTT. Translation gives CASSQDRAGGLGGDTIYF.